Following are 29 T cell receptor beta chains from one sample sequenced in a study of blood T cell repertoires in COVID-19. The method was immunoSEQ multiplex PCR; TCRdb's version includes in-frame clones alone and lacks a portion of them. The sample has 62,000 or so clones, 80% to 90% seen once. Input material: peripheral blood. These receptors all come from a woman aged 55-69 years with acute or convalescent COVID-19.

V usage is TRBV28 and J usage is TRBJ1-5; 8 bases match TRBD1. Germline loops: CDR1 MDHEN, CDR2 SYDVKM. J was trimmed by 4 bases and V by 7 bases; bases with no gene match: 9. CDR3 length: 15 amino acids. DNA for the CDR3: TGTGCCAGCACCAAGGACAGGGCTGGGAATCAGCCCCAGCATTTT. Protein product: CASTKDRAGNQPQHF.

The chain combines TRBV6-5 with TRBJ1-6, with D possibly matching TRBD1 (5 bases). CDR1 and CDR2 (germline): MNHEY, SVGAGI. This CDR3 has 12 residues. V lost 6 bases and J 6 bases, leaving 6 bases between the germline ends. The CDR3 loop reads CASRTVNSPLHF. The DNA of the CDR3 is TGTGCCAGCAGGACAGTTAATTCACCCCTCCACTTT.

V and J are TRBV28 and TRBJ2-7; 9 bases fit TRBD2. Germline-derived CDR1 and CDR2 are MDHEN and SYDVKM. The V and J ends lost 3 bases and 0 bases, in that order; junction bases with no gene match: 3. The CDR3 extends over 15 amino acids. CDR3 sequence: CASSLGAGGSYEQYF. The CDR3 DNA is TGTGCCAGCAGTTTGGGAGCGGGAGGCTCCTACGAGCAGTACTTC.

CDR3 in amino acids: CATSDPTSGRTEQFF. The DNA of the CDR3 is TGTGCCACCAGTGATCCGACTAGCGGGAGGACTGAGCAGTTCTTC. The rearrangement joins TRBV24-1 to TRBJ2-1; 13 bases are shared with TRBD2. Germline assignment: CDR1 KGHDR and CDR2 SFDVKD. V gave up 3 bases and J gave up 9 bases; unmatched junction bases: 4. The CDR3 is 15 residues long.

V gene TRBV7-9 combines with J gene TRBJ2-1; unclear D gene. V was shortened by 2 bases and J by 3 bases, with 8 bases between the two germline ends. The CDR3 totals 14 residues. The germline V gene encodes CDR1 SEHNR and CDR2 FQNEAQ (reference sequence). CDR3 amino acids: CASSLRQDYNEQFF. CDR3 DNA sequence: TGTGCCAGCAGCTTAAGGCAGGACTACAATGAGCAGTTCTTC.

This rearrangement joins TRBV2 to TRBJ1-6, with a tentative D call TRBD1 (5 bases). Trimming stripped 4 bases from V and 7 bases from J, with 11 bases between. The CDR3 has 14 amino acids. In germline, CDR1 is SNHLY, CDR2 FYNNEI. The CDR3 spells CASSGGLWNSPLHF. The CDR3 nucleotides read TGTGCCAGCAGTGGGGGACTCTGGAATTCACCCCTCCACTTT.

V is TRBV28 and J is TRBJ1-2; 7 nucleotides line up with TRBD1. Germline loops: CDR1 MDHEN, CDR2 SYDVKM. With V trimmed by 4 bases and J by 6 bases, 8 bases remained unmatched. The CDR3 is made up of 14 amino acids. DNA for the CDR3: TGTGCCAGCAGTTATCAGGGGGGATTTGATGGCTACACCTTC. This translates into CASSYQGGFDGYTF.

The gene calls are TRBV10-2 and TRBJ2-7, with D perhaps matching TRBD2 (6 bases). Trimming removed 3 bases at V and 4 bases at J, with 31 bases between. Germline V gene lookup returns CDR1 WSHSY and CDR2 SAAADI. CDR3 length equals 20 residues. CDR3 amino acids: CASSDYYAALVGGSPYEQYF. CDR3 coding DNA: TGCGCCAGCAGTGATTATTACGCCGCTCTAGTTGGGGGGTCCCCGTACGAGCAGTACTTC.

This clone has only one observation. The chain carries TRBV3-1 (or the pseudogene TRBV3-2) and TRBJ1-1, with unresolved D. V lost 4 bases and J lost 0, with 21 bases in between. This CDR3 is built from 18 residues. Germline CDR1 is LGHDT and CDR2 is YNNKEL (reference sequence). The CDR3 sequence is CASSPRGISLKMNTEAFF. In DNA form, the CDR3 reads TGTGCCAGCAGCCCAAGAGGTATATCTCTGAAGATGAACACTGAAGCTTTCTTT.

The chain links TRBV28 to TRBJ2-7, with D possibly TRBD1 on 6 matching bases. V lost 7 bases and J lost 2, with 15 bases in between. The germline CDR1 and CDR2 sequences are MDHEN and SYDVKM. The CDR3 is 14 residues long. The CDR3 here is CASNPTGPPYEQYF. CDR3 nucleotide sequence: TGTGCCAGCAACCCGACAGGACCCCCCTACGAGCAGTACTTC.

The gene calls are TRBV4-2 and TRBJ2-4; 12 nucleotides line up with TRBD2. Per the germline V gene, CDR1 is LGHNA and CDR2 is YNFKEQ. V trimming: 4 bases; J trimming: 0 bases; junction bases outside the gene matches: 10. This CDR3 has 19 residues. CDR3 in DNA: TGTGCCAGCAGCCGCGGACTAGCGGGAAGCCATATAGCCAAAAACATTCAGTACTTC. This codes for CASSRGLAGSHIAKNIQYF.

The chain has TRBV19 and TRBJ2-7; 10 nucleotides align to TRBD1. There are 18 residues in the CDR3. Losses at the gene ends were 8 bases for V and 4 bases for J; bases not matched to a gene: 20. Germline V lookup: CDR1 LNHDA, CDR2 SQIVND (reference sequence). This CDR3 is CASLTLGMKGQGLYEQYF. The CDR3 bases are TGTGCCAGTCTTACCTTAGGAATGAAGGGACAGGGGTTGTACGAGCAGTACTTC.

The CDR3 DNA reads as TGTGCCAGCAGTTTGACAGGGATGGGTCAGCCCCAGCATTTT. Translated, it gives CASSLTGMGQPQHF. The chain employs TRBV6-2 or TRBV6-3 and TRBJ1-5; 7 nucleotides agree with TRBD1. Germline CDR1 MNHEY, CDR2 SVGEGT. The CDR3 extends over 14 amino acids. Trimming at V came to 4 bases and at J to 6 bases, leaving 6 bases not matched to a gene.

This clone was found a few times. V and J are TRBV9 and TRBJ2-1, with TRBD2 identical over 13 bases. This CDR3 has 16 amino acids. The germline CDR1 and CDR2 sequences are SGDLS and YYNGEE. With V trimmed by 2 bases and J by 3 bases, 2 bases remained unmatched. The CDR3 DNA reads TGTGCCAGCAGCGTCGGACTAGCGGGAGTCTACAATGAGCAGTTCTTC. It encodes CASSVGLAGVYNEQFF.

Only a few counts were recorded for this clone. CDR3 DNA: TGTGCCAGCAGCGTACAGGGGTTTGGTGAAGCTTTCTTT. Amino acids: CASSVQGFGEAFF. This chain uses TRBV2 with TRBJ1-1, with 7 nucleotides matching TRBD1. The CDR3 runs 13 residues. Germline V CDR1 and CDR2: SNHLY, FYNNEI. The J segment lost 7 bases and the V segment lost 6 bases, leaving 8 bases of the junction unmatched.

V gene TRBV18 combines with J gene TRBJ1-1; D not certain. V lost 2 bases and J 6 bases, leaving 7 bases between the germline ends. Germline CDR1 reads KGHSH; CDR2 reads LQKENI. The CDR3 loop spans 12 amino acids. CDR3 DNA sequence: TGTGCCAGCTCACCATTGGAGGCTGAAGCTTTCTTT. This sequence encodes CASSPLEAEAFF.

The gene calls are TRBV12-3 or TRBV12-4 and TRBJ1-3, with D unresolved. The length of the CDR3 is 13 residues. The ends were cut back, 3 bases at V and 8 bases at J, with 11 bases in the middle. CDR3 bases: TGTGCCAGCAGTTTGATAGAGGGATACACCATATATTTT. It is translated as CASSLIEGYTIYF.

This CDR3 reads CASSRRTAATQYF. CDR3 bases: TGTGCCAGCAGCCGAAGGACAGCGGCTACGCAGTATTTT. This rearrangement joins TRBV3-1 (or the pseudogene TRBV3-2) to TRBJ2-3; TRBD1 is a possible D gene (6 bases). The CDR3 loop spans 13 amino acids. Germline CDR1 reads LGHDT; CDR2 reads YNNKEL (reference sequence). The V and J ends lost 4 bases and 8 bases respectively, with 13 bases between them.

This chain uses TRBV11-2 with TRBJ1-2; 9 nucleotides agree with TRBD1. J gave up 8 bases and V 5 bases, and 12 bases lay outside the gene matches. Germline loops: CDR1 SGHAT, CDR2 FQNNGV. The CDR3 runs 15 residues. The CDR3 DNA reads as TGTGCCAGCAGCCCAAACCGGGACAGGGTAAAGGGCTACACCTTC. This encodes CASSPNRDRVKGYTF. Variable domain in full (rest from reference TRBV11-2 and TRBJ1-2): EAGVAQSPRYKIIEKRQSVAFWCNPISGHATLYWYQQILGQGPKLLIQFQNNGVVDDSQLPKDRFSAERLKGVDSTLKIQPAKLEDSAVYLCASSPNRDRVKGYTFGSGTRLTVV.

The chain is built from TRBV6-5 and TRBJ2-6; D is perhaps TRBD2 (6 bases). With 6 bases removed from V and 1 base from J, the gap between germline ends came to 10 bases. Germline CDR1 reads MNHEY; CDR2 reads SVGAGI. The length of the CDR3 is 15 residues. The CDR3 spells CASRLGGSGANVLTF. CDR3 in DNA: TGTGCCAGCAGACTGGGGGGATCTGGGGCCAACGTCCTGACTTTC.

The rearrangement uses TRBV9 and TRBJ2-5, with D perhaps matching TRBD2 (6 bases). The CDR3 has 16 amino acids. Germline CDR1 SGDLS, CDR2 YYNGEE. Trimming took off 2 bases at V and 7 bases at J, with 21 bases between the two ends. This CDR3 is CASSVGGFTAEVTQYF. The CDR3 DNA reads TGTGCCAGCAGCGTCGGGGGATTTACCGCCGAGGTGACCCAGTACTTC.

This clone has a single count. The chain links TRBV5-4 to TRBJ2-1, with 8 bases lining up with TRBD1. The CDR3 contains 14 residues. J lost 5 bases, V lost 2 bases, and 3 bases had no gene match. The germline V gene encodes CDR1 SGHNT and CDR2 YYREEE (reference sequence). CDR3 protein: CASSFGDRNNEQFF. The CDR3 DNA reads TGTGCCAGCAGCTTTGGGGACAGGAACAATGAGCAGTTCTTC. The full variable domain, its missing parts supplied by reference TRBV5-4 and TRBJ2-1, is ETGVTQSPTHLIKTRGQQVTLRCSSQSGHNTVSWYQQALGQGPQFIFQYYREEENGRGNFPPRFSGLQFPNYSSELNVNALELDDSALYLCASSFGDRNNEQFFGPGTRLTVL.

This clone was seen a handful of times. J is TRBJ1-3 and V is TRBV19; 9 bases fit TRBD1. V was pared by 5 bases and J by 2 bases, with 10 bases of the junction left unmatched. The CDR3 sequence is 17 residues long. Germline lookup yields CDR1 LNHDA and CDR2 SQIVND (reference sequence). The CDR3 sequence: CASSALNRDRAGNTIYF. CDR3 nucleotide sequence: TGTGCCAGTAGTGCATTAAACCGGGACAGGGCTGGAAACACCATATATTTT.

This clone has a single count. This chain connects TRBV18 to TRBJ1-6; TRBD1 matches at 7 bases. With V trimmed by 4 bases and J by 6 bases, 3 bases remained unmatched. This CDR3 region has 14 residues. Germline V gene sequence: CDR1 KGHSH, CDR2 LQKENI. For the CDR3, the DNA is TGTGCCAGCTCACAGGACAGGAGTAATTCACCCCTCCACTTT. This codes for CASSQDRSNSPLHF.

The chain carries TRBV30 and TRBJ1-6; TRBD1 might be the D (6 bases). Trimming took off 8 bases at V and 7 bases at J, with 18 bases between the two ends. This CDR3 comprises 14 residues. CDR1 and CDR2 (germline): GTSNPN, SVGIG (reference sequence). The CDR3 protein is CATGQPLKNSPLHF. The CDR3 DNA is TGTGCCACGGGACAACCGCTTAAAAATTCACCCCTCCACTTT.

The CDR3 sequence: CASSFVTRSNQPQHF. CDR3 DNA sequence: TGTGCCAGCAGTTTTGTCACAAGAAGCAATCAGCCCCAGCATTTT. The J gene is TRBJ1-5, the V gene TRBV28; no clear D. This CDR3 is 15 amino acids long. V was cut by 3 bases and J by 1 base, with 10 bases left in between. Germline V gives CDR1 MDHEN, CDR2 SYDVKM.

V and J are TRBV2 and TRBJ1-5; the D is unclear. Trimming shortened V by 3 bases and J by 0 bases, and 6 bases separated the two germline ends. The CDR3 totals 14 residues. The germline V gene has CDR1 SNHLY and CDR2 FYNNEI. The DNA of the CDR3 is TGTGCCAGCAGTGATCGGGTTAGCAATCAGCCCCAGCATTTT. Translated, it gives CASSDRVSNQPQHF.

The chain uses TRBV4-2 and TRBJ2-1; TRBD2 matches 8 bases. This CDR3 spans 16 amino acids. The trim removed 1 base at V and 7 bases at J, leaving 9 bases unmatched. Germline V gene sequence: CDR1 LGHNA, CDR2 YNFKEQ. CDR3 in amino acids: CASSQVTGGQKNEQFF. CDR3 coding DNA: TGTGCCAGCAGCCAAGTGACGGGAGGGCAGAAAAATGAGCAGTTCTTC.

J is TRBJ1-1 and V is TRBV19, with TRBD1 matching over 9 bases. Germline lookup yields CDR1 LNHDA and CDR2 SQIVND (reference sequence). V gave up 2 bases and J gave up 6 bases; unmatched junction bases: 4. This CDR3 comprises 14 residues. CDR3 in amino acids: CASSILQGAAEAFF. The CDR3 region has the DNA TGTGCCAGTAGTATACTACAGGGGGCCGCTGAAGCTTTCTTT.